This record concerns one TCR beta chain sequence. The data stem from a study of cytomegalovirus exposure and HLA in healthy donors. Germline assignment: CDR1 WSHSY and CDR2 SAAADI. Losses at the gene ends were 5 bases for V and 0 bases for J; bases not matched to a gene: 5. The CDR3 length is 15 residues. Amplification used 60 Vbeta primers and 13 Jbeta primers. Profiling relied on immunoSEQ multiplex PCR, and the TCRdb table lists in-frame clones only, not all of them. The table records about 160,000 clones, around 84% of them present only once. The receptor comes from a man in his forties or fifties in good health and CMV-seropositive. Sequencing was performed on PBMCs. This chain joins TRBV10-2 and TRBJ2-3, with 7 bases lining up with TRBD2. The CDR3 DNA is TGCGCCAGCAGTCCTAGCGGTATTAGCACAGATACGCAGTATTTT. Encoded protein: CASSPSGISTDTQYF.